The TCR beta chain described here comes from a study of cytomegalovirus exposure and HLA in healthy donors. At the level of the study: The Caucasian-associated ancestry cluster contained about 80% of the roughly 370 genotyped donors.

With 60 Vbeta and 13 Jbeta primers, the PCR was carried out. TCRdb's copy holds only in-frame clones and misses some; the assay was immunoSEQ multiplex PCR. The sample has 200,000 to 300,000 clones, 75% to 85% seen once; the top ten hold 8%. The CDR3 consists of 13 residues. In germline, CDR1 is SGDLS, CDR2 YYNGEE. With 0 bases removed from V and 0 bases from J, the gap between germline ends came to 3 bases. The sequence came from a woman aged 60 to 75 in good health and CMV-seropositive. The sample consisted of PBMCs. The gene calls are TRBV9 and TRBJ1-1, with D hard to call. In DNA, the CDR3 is TGTGCCAGCAGCGTAGACATGAACACTGAAGCTTTCTTT. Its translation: CASSVDMNTEAFF. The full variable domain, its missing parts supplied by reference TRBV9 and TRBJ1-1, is DSGVTQTPKHLITATGQRVTLRCSPRSGDLSVYWYQQSLDQGLQFLIQYYNGEERAKGNILERFSAQQFPDLHSELNLSSLELGDSALYFCASSVDMNTEAFFGQGTRLTVV.